One and the same sample provided the 18 T cell receptor beta chains below, sequenced in a study of blood T cell repertoires in COVID-19. Here immunoSEQ multiplex PCR was the method, and the copy in TCRdb shows in-frame clones only, minus some. The sample consists of about 110,000 clones, 60% to 80% of them appearing once. Sequenced input: peripheral blood. The receptors come from an elderly woman with active or convalescent COVID-19.

J is TRBJ2-7 and V is TRBV9, with D tentatively TRBD2 (6 bases). Trimming took off 2 bases at V and 2 bases at J, with 11 bases between the two ends. The CDR3 length is 14 residues. CDR1 SGDLS and CDR2 YYNGEE come from the germline V gene. The CDR3 loop reads CASSVGLTTYEQYF. In DNA, the CDR3 is TGTGCCAGCAGCGTCGGACTAACTACCTACGAGCAGTACTTC.

The V call is TRBV24-1, the J call TRBJ2-3, with TRBD2 identical over 11 bases. Germline V lookup: CDR1 KGHDR, CDR2 SFDVKD. V gave up 3 bases and J gave up 8 bases; unmatched junction bases: 9. This CDR3 has 16 residues. CDR3 DNA: TGTGCCACCAGTGATGGGACTAGCGGAAAGAGCGGTACGCAGTATTTT. Residues: CATSDGTSGKSGTQYF.

The gene calls are TRBV7-8 and TRBJ2-5; D may be TRBD1 (5 bases). Looked up from germline, CDR1 is SGHVS and CDR2 is FQNEAQ. Trimming took 2 bases from V and 0 from J, leaving 13 bases between them. The CDR3 spans 16 residues. CDR3 region: CASSLMGGQYQETQYF. The CDR3 DNA sequence: TGTGCCAGCAGCTTAATGGGTGGACAATACCAAGAGACCCAGTACTTC.

V usage is TRBV4-2 and J usage is TRBJ1-1, with TRBD1 matching 9 bases. The CDR3 runs 14 residues. Germline loops: CDR1 LGHNA, CDR2 YNFKEQ. V was pared by 10 bases and J by 3 bases, with 9 bases of the junction left unmatched. DNA for the CDR3: TGTGCCACCCACAGGGGGCGCGGGTACACTGAAGCTTTCTTT. It is translated as CATHRGRGYTEAFF.

This clone was detected only once. The DNA of the CDR3 is TGTGCCAGCAGCTTCGACAGGCGCAATCAGCCCCAGCATTTT. It yields the protein CASSFDRRNQPQHF. The V gene is TRBV16, the J gene TRBJ1-5; the D gene is possibly TRBD1 (6 bases). The CDR3 has 14 amino acids. V was clipped by 5 bases and J by 2 bases, with 10 bases between them. Germline values: CDR1 KGHSY, CDR2 FQNENV. The whole variable domain, remainder taken from reference TRBV16 and TRBJ1-5, is GEEVAQTPKHLVRGEGQKAKLYCAPIKGHSYVFWYQQVLKNEFKFLISFQNENVFDETGMPKERFSAKCLPNSPCSLEIQATKLEDSAVYFCASSFDRRNQPQHFGDGTRLSIL.

The chain joins TRBV10-3 to TRBJ2-5; the D is unclear. The V and J ends lost 2 bases and 2 bases respectively, with 9 bases between them. CDR1 and CDR2 (germline): ENHRY, SYGVKD. The CDR3 consists of 14 residues. This CDR3 is CAISELVEQETQYF. As DNA, the CDR3 is TGTGCCATCAGTGAGCTAGTCGAGCAAGAGACCCAGTACTTC.

This clone was seen only once. The V and J genes are TRBV9 and TRBJ1-4; tentative D call: TRBD1 (6 bases). V shed 3 bases and J shed 3 bases, with 12 bases lying between them. This CDR3 is built from 15 residues. Germline V gives CDR1 SGDLS, CDR2 YYNGEE. In DNA, the CDR3 is TGTGCCAGCAGCGCCCGGGGGGCCCCTAATGAAAAACTGTTTTTT. It codes for CASSARGAPNEKLFF.

This chain connects TRBV5-6 to TRBJ2-7, with 9 positions matching TRBD2. Germline values: CDR1 SGHDT, CDR2 YYEEEE. The CDR3 totals 15 residues. With 4 bases clipped from V and 3 bases from J, the junction kept 8 bases outside the gene matches. As DNA, the CDR3 is TGTGCCAGCAGCGTGACGGGACTAGCAAACTACGAGCAGTACTTC. Translation gives CASSVTGLANYEQYF.

The chain carries TRBV9 and TRBJ1-2; a weak D match, TRBD1 (6 bases). This CDR3 has 12 residues. Germline loops: CDR1 SGDLS, CDR2 YYNGEE. V was cut by 3 bases and J by 8 bases, with 11 bases left in between. The CDR3 sequence is CASSAEGVGYTF. As DNA, the CDR3 is TGTGCCAGCAGCGCCGAGGGGGTAGGCTACACCTTC.

In its sample, this clone was seen many times. The V call is TRBV28, the J call TRBJ1-2; no clear D. The CDR3 totals 15 residues. The germline V and J ends were trimmed by 8 bases and 0 bases, with 16 bases remaining between them. Germline V lookup: CDR1 MDHEN, CDR2 SYDVKM. The CDR3 DNA sequence: TGTGCCAGCGGAACTTCCGGGATTGCTAACTATGGCTACACCTTC. Its protein is CASGTSGIANYGYTF.

The rearrangement links TRBV7-9 to TRBJ2-2; 7 bases agree with TRBD2. The CDR3 covers 18 residues. V dropped 4 bases and J dropped 3; count of bases not matched to a gene: 14. Germline V lookup: CDR1 SEHNR, CDR2 FQNEAQ (reference sequence). In DNA form, the CDR3 reads TGTGCCAGCAGCTCCCGTAAAAGTGGGAGGGGCGACACCGGGGAGCTGTTTTTT. As protein: CASSSRKSGRGDTGELFF.

CDR3 protein: CASSPGGPYYGYTF. Here the CDR3 DNA reads TGTGCCAGCTCACCAGGGGGCCCCTACTATGGCTACACCTTC. The J gene is TRBJ1-2, the V gene TRBV18; a possible D gene is TRBD1 (6 bases). This CDR3 contains 14 residues. The V gene lost 2 bases and the J gene lost 3 bases, with 10 bases spanning the gap. Germline lookup yields CDR1 KGHSH and CDR2 LQKENI.

V gene TRBV11-2 combines with J gene TRBJ2-7; weak D call: TRBD2 (6 bases). Per germline, CDR1 SGHAT and CDR2 FQNNGV. The V end lost 0 bases, the J end lost 3 bases, and 12 bases lay between the germline ends. There are 15 residues in the CDR3. The CDR3 region has the DNA TGTGCCAGCAGCTTAGATCCAGGAGGGGTCTACGAGCAGTACTTC. Protein: CASSLDPGGVYEQYF.

This chain connects TRBV14 to TRBJ2-2; 13 nucleotides agree with TRBD2. The V gene's germline CDR1 is SGHDN and CDR2 FVKESK. The CDR3 runs to 19 residues. V trimming: 4 bases; J trimming: 1 base; junction bases outside the gene matches: 9. The CDR3 DNA reads as TGTGCCAGCAGCCCCTTGGGACTAGCGGGAACTAGGAACACCGGGGAGCTGTTTTTT. Its translation: CASSPLGLAGTRNTGELFF.

The chain links TRBV15 to TRBJ2-5, with 16 nucleotides matching TRBD2. Germline V gene sequence: CDR1 LNHNV, CDR2 YYDKDF (reference sequence). J was trimmed by 5 bases and V by 5 bases; bases with no gene match: 14. The CDR3 totals 19 residues. In DNA form, the CDR3 reads TGTGCCACCAGCGGGGGACTAGCGGGAGGGCTCTATACCGTGGAGACCCAGTACTTC. It translates to CATSGGLAGGLYTVETQYF.

The chain carries TRBV28 and TRBJ2-1, with 12 bases fitting TRBD2. The CDR3 spans 16 residues. Trimming took 6 bases from V and 0 from J; bases not matched to a gene: 3. Germline V gene sequence: CDR1 MDHEN, CDR2 SYDVKM. CDR3 protein: CASSPSGRGSYNEQFF. The CDR3 DNA reads as TGTGCCAGCAGCCCTAGCGGGAGGGGCTCCTACAATGAGCAGTTCTTC. Filled out from reference TRBV28 and TRBJ2-1, the complete variable domain reads DVKVTQSSRYLVKRTGEKVFLECVQDMDHENMFWYRQDPGLGLRLIYFSYDVKMKEKGDIPEGYSVSREKKERFSLILESASTNQTSMYLCASSPSGRGSYNEQFFGPGTRLTVL.

The rearrangement links TRBV7-9 to TRBJ2-7, with D maybe TRBD1 (6 bases). This CDR3 is built from 13 residues. Germline-derived CDR1 and CDR2 are SEHNR and FQNEAQ (reference sequence). Trimming left V 5 bases short and J 3 bases short, with 11 bases between. The CDR3 DNA sequence: TGTGCCAGCAGCCCTGGACAGCGCTACGAGCAGTACTTC. Amino acid sequence: CASSPGQRYEQYF.

The chain carries TRBV28 and TRBJ1-1; TRBD1 matches 7 bases. Germline CDR1 reads MDHEN; CDR2 reads SYDVKM. The J segment lost 3 bases and the V segment lost 6 bases, leaving 7 bases of the junction unmatched. The CDR3 consists of 14 residues. For the CDR3, the DNA is TGTGCCAGCAGCCGGGGACAGACTTACACTGAAGCTTTCTTT. It encodes CASSRGQTYTEAFF.